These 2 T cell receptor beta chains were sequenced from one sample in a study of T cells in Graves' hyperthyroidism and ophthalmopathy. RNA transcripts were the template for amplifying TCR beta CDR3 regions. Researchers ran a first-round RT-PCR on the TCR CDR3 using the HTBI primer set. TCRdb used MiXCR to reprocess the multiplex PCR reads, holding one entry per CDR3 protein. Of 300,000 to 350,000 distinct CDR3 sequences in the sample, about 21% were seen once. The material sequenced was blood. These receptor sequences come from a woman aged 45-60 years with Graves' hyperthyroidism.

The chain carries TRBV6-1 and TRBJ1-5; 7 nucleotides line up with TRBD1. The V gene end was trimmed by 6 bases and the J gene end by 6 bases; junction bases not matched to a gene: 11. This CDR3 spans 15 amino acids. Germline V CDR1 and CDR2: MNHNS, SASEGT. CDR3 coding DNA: TGTGCCAGCAGCCCACAGGGGTTGTCGGTTCAGCCCCAGCATTTT. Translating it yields CASSPQGLSVQPQHF.

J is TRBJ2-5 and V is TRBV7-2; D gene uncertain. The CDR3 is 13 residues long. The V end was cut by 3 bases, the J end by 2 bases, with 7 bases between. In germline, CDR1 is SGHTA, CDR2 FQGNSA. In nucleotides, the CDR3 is TGTGCCAGCAGCTTGTCGCAACAAGAGACCCAGTACTTC. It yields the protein CASSLSQQETQYF.